These T cell receptor beta chains were read from a single sample in a study of blood T cell repertoires in COVID-19. Using immunoSEQ multiplex PCR, the repertoire was profiled, and TCRdb retains in-frame clones only, with some absent. Here the sample spans some 38,000 clones, just under 75% being singletons. The sequenced material came from peripheral blood. The origin of the receptors is a man aged 65 to 85 with COVID-19, enrolled during active disease. Both conserved end residues are part of each CDR3. Each record gives: V gene, clone size, J gene, D gene, CDR3 DNA, CDR3 protein. A D gene is named only where the DNA matches it firmly. Clone size is shown for a subset of rows, as once, few, many or a class of expanded clone.

TRBV27	.	TRBJ2-7	.	TGTGCCAGCAGTTTATTCGCGGAGTACGAGCAGTACTTC	CASSLFAEYEQYF
TRBV12-3/TRBV12-4	.	TRBJ1-1	TRBD1	TGTGCCAGCAGGAGGACAGGGCAAGCTTTCTTT	CASRRTGQAFF
TRBV5-6	few	TRBJ2-1	TRBD2	TGTGCCAGCAGCTTGGGGGGACTAGTCGGGTACAATGAGCAGTTCTTC	CASSLGGLVGYNEQFF
TRBV27	.	TRBJ1-5	.	TGTGCCAGCAGGTTAAACGGGGTAGGGCAGCCCCAGCATTTT	CASRLNGVGQPQHF
TRBV28	few	TRBJ1-2	TRBD1	TGTGCCACCGAAACAGGGGGCGATTTTGGCTACACCTTC	CATETGGDFGYTF
TRBV7-2	.	TRBJ1-1	.	TGTGCCAGCAGCTTTCAAAGGAGGACTGAAGCTTTCTTT	CASSFQRRTEAFF
TRBV4-1	.	TRBJ1-5	.	TGCGCCAGCAGCCAAGATCGGGGGGGATTGGAGCCCCAGCATTTT	CASSQDRGGLEPQHF
TRBV2	.	TRBJ1-5	TRBD1	TGTGCCAGCAGCAAGAACCGGGACAGGGGGGGGAATCAGCCCCAGCATTTT	CASSKNRDRGGNQPQHF
TRBV4-1	.	TRBJ1-3	.	TGCGCCAGCAGCCAAGTGGCGGGACGATTCTCTGGAAACACCATATATTTT	CASSQVAGRFSGNTIYF
TRBV5-8	.	TRBJ1-5	TRBD1	TGTGCCAGCAGCTCCGACGGGACAGGTTATCAGCCCCAGCATTTT	CASSSDGTGYQPQHF
TRBV18	.	TRBJ2-3	TRBD2	TGTGCCAGCTCACCACGCCAAGCGGGAGGGTCGACAGATACGCAGTATTTT	CASSPRQAGGSTDTQYF
TRBV5-1	.	TRBJ1-1	TRBD1	TGCGCCAGCGTGGGGACTGGGACAGGGTCGAGCACTGAAGCTTTCTTT	CASVGTGTGSSTEAFF
TRBV5-1	.	TRBJ2-1	TRBD1	TGCGCCAGCAGCTTGGACAGGGGACCACCAAGGGGGATCAATGAGCAGTTCTTC	CASSLDRGPPRGINEQFF
TRBV6-4	.	TRBJ2-1	TRBD2	TGTGCCAGCAGTGACTCGGGACTAGCTATTGAGCAGTTCTTC	CASSDSGLAIEQFF
TRBV7-9	.	TRBJ1-6	.	TGTGCCAGCAGCCGGGGACTGCAAAGCTCCTATAATTCACCCCTCCACTTT	CASSRGLQSSYNSPLHF
TRBV12-5	few	TRBJ2-1	.	TGTGCTAGTGGCAGGGACTTACGCTCCTACAATGAGCAGTTCTTC	CASGRDLRSYNEQFF
TRBV9	.	TRBJ2-3	.	TGTGCCAGCAGCGTAGAGGGGGGGCCGAAAGATACGCAGTATTTT	CASSVEGGPKDTQYF
TRBV24-1	.	TRBJ2-3	TRBD2	TGTGCCACCAGTGATCAGACTAGCGGGAGAGGAGATACGCAGTATTTT	CATSDQTSGRGDTQYF
TRBV6-6	.	TRBJ2-7	.	TGTGCCAGCAGTTACGACGGGGAGCAGTACTTC	CASSYDGEQYF
TRBV7-9	.	TRBJ2-5	.	TGTGCCAGCAGCTTCCGGACCGGGGGGCGTCAGCAGTACTTC	CASSFRTGGRQQYF
TRBV7-9	once	TRBJ1-6	TRBD1	TGTGCCAGCAGCACAAAGGGACAGGGGAATTGGAATTCACCCCTCCACTTT	CASSTKGQGNWNSPLHF
TRBV3-1/TRBV3-2	few	TRBJ2-5	.	TGTGCCAGCAGCCAATCACAAGAGACCCAGTACTTC	CASSQSQETQYF
TRBV6-2/TRBV6-3	.	TRBJ1-5	TRBD1	TGTGCCAGCAGTTACAGCCCGGACAGGAGAAATCAGCCCCAGCATTTT	CASSYSPDRRNQPQHF
TRBV6-2/TRBV6-3	.	TRBJ2-7	.	TGTGCCAGCAGTTACTCGAGACCTCGGCGGGAGCAGTACTTC	CASSYSRPRREQYF
TRBV19	few	TRBJ1-5	.	TGTGCCAGTAGCCCGGTCGGGTCAGCCTGGGGGGATCAGCCCCAGCATTTT	CASSPVGSAWGDQPQHF
TRBV3-1/TRBV3-2	few	TRBJ1-5	.	TGTGCCAGCAGCCAAGATCGGGATCAGCCCCAGCATTTT	CASSQDRDQPQHF
TRBV5-4	.	TRBJ2-7	.	TGTGCCAGGACTCTAGTAAACGACGAGCAGTACTTC	CARTLVNDEQYF
TRBV5-6	once	TRBJ1-1	.	TGTGCCAGCAGCAGTACCGGGACAAGCAACACTGAAGCTTTCTTT	CASSSTGTSNTEAFF
TRBV27	medium-sized	TRBJ2-7	.	TGTGCCAGCAGTTTAAAAGGACTGGCTCGTACAGGAGGGTACGAGCAGTACTTC	CASSLKGLARTGGYEQYF
TRBV6-5	.	TRBJ1-2	TRBD1	TGTGCCAGCTCCGGGGGACAGGGTATCTATGGCTACACCTTC	CASSGGQGIYGYTF
TRBV25-1	.	TRBJ1-2	TRBD1	TGTGCCAGCAGTGAATATCTGACCGGGACAGACTATGGCTACACCTTC	CASSEYLTGTDYGYTF
TRBV24-1	once	TRBJ1-4	TRBD1	TGTGCCACCAGTGATGACAGGGGAGGGAATGAAAAACTGTTTTTT	CATSDDRGGNEKLFF
TRBV19	.	TRBJ2-1	.	TGTGCCAGTAGTACCCGGATGGGGCCCCATGAGCAGTTCTTC	CASSTRMGPHEQFF
TRBV6-5	.	TRBJ2-7	.	TGTGCCACGCTCCAGGACGGGGGTTACGAGCAGTACTTC	CATLQDGGYEQYF
TRBV6-5	.	TRBJ1-2	.	TGTGCCAGCAGACGAGTCACAGTTAACTATGGCTACACCTTC	CASRRVTVNYGYTF
TRBV7-3	.	TRBJ2-5	TRBD1	TGTGCCAGCAGCTTGGGATCAACAGGGGCTAGGGAGACCCAGTACTTC	CASSLGSTGARETQYF
TRBV19	.	TRBJ2-7	TRBD1	TGTGCCAGTAGTGTGGGACAGGGCTACGAGCAGTACTTC	CASSVGQGYEQYF